This TCR beta chain appears in the sequencing data of a study of identifying expanded T cells in peripheral blood. General study points: Technical replicates showed about 1.2 changed clones; about two weeks roughly 15; four weeks 19.

V gave up 0 bases and J gave up 8 bases; unmatched junction bases: 13. The germline V gene encodes CDR1 SEHNR and CDR2 FQNEAQ (reference sequence). This CDR3 spans 17 amino acids. Comment on this clone: Antigen: not known.

Collection occurred without any documented infections or immune events in donors. TCRdb's table, derived via immunoSEQ multiplex PCR, lists solely in-frame clones and lacks some. The table lists about 58,000 clones, approximately 90% of them singletons. The sequence was obtained from a person between 18 and 75 years old in good health. The sample consisted of blood. This sequence joins TRBV7-9 and TRBJ2-1, with 7 bases identical to TRBD2. CDR3 sequence (DNA): TGTGCCAGCAGCTTAGCCCAAGGGGCGGGAGCTCCAGATGAGCAGTTCTTC. Translation: CASSLAQGAGAPDEQFF. The full variable domain, rest sourced from reference TRBV7-9 and TRBJ2-1, is DTGVSQNPRHKITKRGQNVTFRCDPISEHNRLYWYRQTLGQGPEFLTYFQNEAQLEKSRLLSDRFSAERPKGSFSTLEIQRTEQGDSAMYLCASSLAQGAGAPDEQFFGPGTRLTVL.